This T cell receptor (beta chain) is drawn from a study of T cell changes during pregnancy in multiple sclerosis. This table comes from immunoSEQ multiplex PCR, and its TCRdb copy is limited to in-frame clones, with some not included. The repertoire consists of about 110,000 clones, with around 90% occurring once and the leading ten covering 1.5% to 2%. The CDR3 runs 16 residues. The germline V gene encodes CDR1 SGHRS and CDR2 YFSETQ. The J segment lost 6 bases and the V segment lost 4 bases, leaving 16 bases of the junction unmatched. This TCR was recovered from a female donor with multiple sclerosis, enrolled in a pregnancy study. The chain is built from TRBV5-1 and TRBJ2-7; TRBD1 matches 7 bases. The sequencing here drew on peripheral blood, taken after pregnancy. This chain's CDR3 is CASSPGQAGGAGEQYF. Written as DNA, the CDR3 is TGCGCCAGCAGCCCAGGACAGGCGGGTGGTGCGGGCGAGCAGTACTTC. Supplemented by reference TRBV5-1 and TRBJ2-7, the full variable domain reads KAGVTQTPRYLIKTRGQQVTLSCSPISGHRSVSWYQQTPGQGLQFLFEYFSETQRNKGNFPGRFSGRQFSNSRSEMNVSTLELGDSALYLCASSPGQAGGAGEQYFGPGTRLTVT.